Here is one T cell receptor (beta chain) with its context. Its antigen is unidentified. This sample stems from a study of cytomegalovirus exposure and HLA in healthy donors. Study findings and constraints: The study recorded 150 to 200 TCR beta chains that were cytomegalovirus-associated. The tendency of first-cohort TCR clusters to co-occur in the approximately 110 validation repertoires was identified by a subsequent analysis. TCR sequences were mostly rare, though some public TCRs occurred in many donors.

Assay used: immunoSEQ multiplex PCR; TCRdb lists only in-frame clones, some missing. The profile shows about 180,000 clones, about 89% of them singletons. CDR3 size: 16 residues. The germline V gene has CDR1 MNHEY and CDR2 SMNVEV (reference sequence). V shed 6 bases and J 7 bases; nucleotides not matched to a gene: 14. The specimen was PBMCs. This TCR came from a man younger than 35 in good health and CMV-seropositive. The rearrangement links TRBV27 to TRBJ2-1, with 8 nucleotides matching TRBD2. CDR3 sequence reads: CASSRGVGGAGNEQFF. In nucleotides, the CDR3 is TGTGCCAGCAGCCGTGGGGTCGGGGGGGCGGGGAATGAGCAGTTCTTC.